Many counts were recorded for the clone carrying this T cell receptor (beta chain). The sample belongs to a study of T cells in Graves' hyperthyroidism and ophthalmopathy. Diagnoses were made from clinical symptoms, serum measures (thyroxine and TRAb), thyroid ultrasound and orbital computed tomography. The CDR3 sequence is 13 residues long. Germline V lookup: CDR1 MDHEN, CDR2 SYDVKM. The V end was cut by 7 bases, the J end by 3 bases, with 13 bases between. TCR beta CDR3 sequences were amplified from RNA transcripts. Initially, a first-round RT-PCR of the TCR CDR3 employed the HTBI primer set. TCRdb reprocessed the multiplex PCR reads with MiXCR, giving one entry per CDR3 protein. This table holds under 250,000 distinct CDR3 sequences, roughly a quarter found once.

The sequencing sample was made of blood. The V gene is TRBV28, the J gene TRBJ2-7; the D is unclear. The source is a middle-aged woman with Graves' ophthalmopathy. CDR3 sequence reads: CASNPQHGYEQYF. For the CDR3, the DNA is TGTGCCAGCAATCCACAACACGGCTACGAGCAGTACTTC. Supplemented by reference TRBV28 and TRBJ2-7, the full variable domain reads DVKVTQSSRYLVKRTGEKVFLECVQDMDHENMFWYRQDPGLGLRLIYFSYDVKMKEKGDIPEGYSVSREKKERFSLILESASTNQTSMYLCASNPQHGYEQYFGPGTRLTVT.